This T cell receptor beta chain was recovered during a study of CD8 T cells in Susac syndrome. Sequencing targeted TCR beta in T cells from blood (CD8+ and CD4+). Negative isolation was used for CD8+ and CD4+ T cells and FACS enrichment for TEMRA cells. The germline gives CDR1 SGHNT, CDR2 YYREEE (reference sequence). The CDR3 has 14 residues. The V end lost 2 bases, the J end lost 9 bases, and 16 bases lay between the germline ends. Random hexamers served to reverse transcribe roughly 0.5 to 1 ug RNA. Amplification of TCR beta CDR3 across 54 Vbeta and 13 Jbeta was performed with immunoSEQ multiplex PCR. MiXCR, run by TCRdb on the immunoSEQ multiplex PCR reads, gives a single entry per CDR3 protein. This sample has approximately 150,000 distinct CDR3 sequences, with approximately 95% found just once.

The source of this sequence is a human donor with multiple sclerosis. The sequenced sample consisted of CD4+ T cells from PBMCs. This chain joins TRBV5-4 and TRBJ2-3, with D perhaps matching TRBD2 (6 bases). The CDR3 sequence: CASSFGDFSSTQYF. The DNA for the CDR3 is TGTGCCAGCAGCTTCGGGGACTTCTCGTCCACGCAGTATTTT. The full variable domain, rest sourced from reference TRBV5-4 and TRBJ2-3, is ETGVTQSPTHLIKTRGQQVTLRCSSQSGHNTVSWYQQALGQGPQFIFQYYREEENGRGNFPPRFSGLQFPNYSSELNVNALELDDSALYLCASSFGDFSSTQYFGPGTRLTVL.